This TCR beta chain was obtained from a study of cytomegalovirus exposure and HLA in healthy donors. Trimming at V came to 0 bases and at J to 7 bases, leaving 12 bases not matched to a gene. This CDR3 has 18 residues. Germline assignment: CDR1 SGHTS and CDR2 YDEGEE. With 60 Vbeta and 13 Jbeta primers, the PCR was carried out. Clones were read by immunoSEQ multiplex PCR, and TCRdb kept only the in-frame ones, dropping some. The sample lists some 180,000 clones; 65% to 85% were seen once. This sequence originates from a girl between 5 and 17 years old in good health and CMV-seropositive. This chain joins TRBV5-8 and TRBJ2-1; TRBD2 agrees at 11 bases. The sample taken for sequencing was PBMCs. CDR3 sequence: CASSLVSGRARLINEQFF. CDR3 nucleotide sequence: TGTGCCAGCAGCTTGGTTAGCGGGAGGGCCCGTTTAATTAATGAGCAGTTCTTC.